A single sample gave rise to the 24 T cell receptor beta chains below, sequenced in a study of cytomegalovirus exposure and HLA in healthy donors. Assay: immunoSEQ multiplex PCR; the TCRdb copy retains only in-frame clones and omits some. The sample records 85,000 to 120,000 clones, 88% being singletons. What was sequenced was PBMCs. These receptors all come from a woman younger than 35 in good health and CMV-seropositive.

The chain is built from TRBV7-9 and TRBJ2-7; D gene uncertain. The CDR3 has 14 residues. V dropped 0 bases and J dropped 0 bases, with 6 bases sitting between them. From germline, CDR1 is SEHNR and CDR2 FQNEAQ (reference sequence). CDR3 amino acids: CASSLAPSSYEQYF. In DNA, the CDR3 is TGTGCCAGCAGCTTAGCGCCGAGCTCCTACGAGCAGTACTTC.

Written as DNA, the CDR3 is TGTGCCAGCAGCTTGGCCCGGGGGTTCTATGGCTACACCTTC. As protein: CASSLARGFYGYTF. This chain links TRBV5-4 with TRBJ1-2; tentatively, D is TRBD1 (5 bases). The ends were cut back, 0 bases at V and 4 bases at J, with 10 bases in the middle. The CDR3 runs 14 residues. The germline CDR1 and CDR2 sequences are SGHNT and YYREEE (reference sequence). Combining the CDR3 with reference TRBV5-4 and TRBJ1-2 gives the whole variable domain ETGVTQSPTHLIKTRGQQVTLRCSSQSGHNTVSWYQQALGQGPQFIFQYYREEENGRGNFPPRFSGLQFPNYSSELNVNALELDDSALYLCASSLARGFYGYTFGSGTRLTVV.

This sequence joins TRBV9 and TRBJ2-2, with D possibly matching TRBD1 (8 bases). Trimming left V 4 bases short and J 5 bases short, with 15 bases between. The CDR3 runs 15 residues. Germline CDR1 SGDLS, CDR2 YYNGEE. Written as DNA, the CDR3 is TGTGCCAGCAGCATCGGACAGGGAGGGACCGGGGAGCTGTTTTTT. It encodes CASSIGQGGTGELFF. The full variable domain, its missing parts supplied by reference TRBV9 and TRBJ2-2, is DSGVTQTPKHLITATGQRVTLRCSPRSGDLSVYWYQQSLDQGLQFLIQYYNGEERAKGNILERFSAQQFPDLHSELNLSSLELGDSALYFCASSIGQGGTGELFFGEGSRLTVL.

In DNA, the CDR3 is TGTGCCAGTAGGCAAACAGTTATTGAAAAACTGTTTTTT. The encoded protein is CASRQTVIEKLFF. The gene calls are TRBV19 and TRBJ1-4; D ambiguous. CDR1 is LNHDA and CDR2 is SQIVND in the germline V gene (reference sequence). The V end lost 6 bases, the J end lost 7 bases, and 12 bases lay between the germline ends. The CDR3 contains 13 residues.

V gene TRBV28 combines with J gene TRBJ2-7, with D hard to call. Germline V gives CDR1 MDHEN, CDR2 SYDVKM. This CDR3 has 12 residues. V was trimmed by 4 bases and J by 4 bases, leaving 8 bases between them. The CDR3 protein is CASSSDWYEQYF. Written as DNA, the CDR3 is TGTGCCAGCAGTTCAGACTGGTACGAGCAGTACTTC. Full variable domain (rest looked up from reference TRBV28 and TRBJ2-7): DVKVTQSSRYLVKRTGEKVFLECVQDMDHENMFWYRQDPGLGLRLIYFSYDVKMKEKGDIPEGYSVSREKKERFSLILESASTNQTSMYLCASSSDWYEQYFGPGTRLTVT.

The rearrangement uses TRBV9 and TRBJ2-1, with 10 positions matching TRBD1. Germline V lookup: CDR1 SGDLS, CDR2 YYNGEE. Trimming removed 3 bases from V and 8 bases from J; junction bases left unmatched: 5. CDR3 length: 14 amino acids. The CDR3 region has the DNA TGTGCCAGCAGCGGGGGACAGGGGTGGGATGAGCAGTTCTTC. It encodes CASSGGQGWDEQFF.

The chain has TRBV4-2 and TRBJ2-5; 8 bases line up with TRBD2. V shed 0 bases, J shed 1 base, and the junction held 1 base outside the gene matches. This CDR3 is 15 amino acids long. CDR1 and CDR2 from the germline V gene are LGHNA and YNFKEQ. The CDR3 DNA follows: TGTGCCAGCAGCCAAGATGGGACTAGCCAAGAGACCCAGTACTTC. The encoded protein is CASSQDGTSQETQYF.

The chain recombines TRBV28 with TRBJ2-7, with 7 bases lining up with TRBD1. Trimming took 6 bases from V and 0 from J; bases not matched to a gene: 8. The CDR3 has 15 residues. Germline V gene data show CDR1 as MDHEN and CDR2 as SYDVKM. Written as DNA, the CDR3 is TGTGCCAGCAGCTCCCCGACAGGGATCTCCTACGAGCAGTACTTC. Amino acids: CASSSPTGISYEQYF.

V is TRBV5-4 and J is TRBJ1-1, with TRBD1 matching over 7 bases. The CDR3 covers 12 residues. V was pared by 6 bases and J by 5 bases, with 4 bases of the junction left unmatched. In germline, CDR1 is SGHNT, CDR2 YYREEE (reference sequence). CDR3 nucleotides: TGTGCCAGCAAAGGGGGCGGAACTGAAGCTTTCTTT. It yields the protein CASKGGGTEAFF.

The gene calls are TRBV28 and TRBJ1-5; 7 nucleotides line up with TRBD1. The CDR3 runs to 15 residues. Trimming at V came to 6 bases and at J to 2 bases, leaving 7 bases not matched to a gene. Germline lookup yields CDR1 MDHEN and CDR2 SYDVKM. CDR3 region: CASRLGDRRNQPQHF. The CDR3 bases are TGTGCCAGCAGGTTAGGGGACAGACGCAATCAGCCCCAGCATTTT.

The chain uses TRBV19 and TRBJ1-6, with TRBD1 matching 7 bases. The CDR3 length is 14 residues. Germline lookup yields CDR1 LNHDA and CDR2 SQIVND (reference sequence). V shed 6 bases and J 7 bases; nucleotides not matched to a gene: 6. CDR3 bases: TGTGCCAGTAGGCCCGGGACAGTAAATTCACCCCTCCACTTT. Amino acids: CASRPGTVNSPLHF.

This chain connects TRBV28 to TRBJ1-1; maybe TRBD1 (6 bases). Looked up from germline, CDR1 is MDHEN and CDR2 is SYDVKM. The germline V and J ends were trimmed by 5 bases and 0 bases, with 13 bases remaining between them. The CDR3 is made up of 15 amino acids. CDR3 region: CASSPQDRLNTEAFF. The CDR3 DNA sequence: TGTGCCAGCAGTCCACAGGACAGACTGAACACTGAAGCTTTCTTT.

The chain's CDR3 is CASSLVPGDQYF. The DNA for the CDR3 is TGTGCCAGCAGCTTAGTTCCGGGGGACCAGTACTTC. V is TRBV7-9 and J is TRBJ2-5; a possible D gene is TRBD2 (6 bases). Germline CDR1 and CDR2: SEHNR and FQNEAQ (reference sequence). Trimming stripped 1 base from V and 10 bases from J, with 10 bases between. There are 12 residues in the CDR3.

The V and J genes are TRBV7-9 and TRBJ1-2; D not resolved. Germline V lookup: CDR1 SEHNR, CDR2 FQNEAQ (reference sequence). The V and J ends lost 3 bases and 4 bases respectively, with 15 bases between them. CDR3 length: 15 residues. The CDR3 DNA is TGTGCCAGCAGCTTCCCTGGCGGGCAGATCTATGGCTACACCTTC. Amino acid sequence: CASSFPGGQIYGYTF. Full variable domain (remainder filled in from reference TRBV7-9 and TRBJ1-2): DTGVSQNPRHKITKRGQNVTFRCDPISEHNRLYWYRQTLGQGPEFLTYFQNEAQLEKSRLLSDRFSAERPKGSFSTLEIQRTEQGDSAMYLCASSFPGGQIYGYTFGSGTRLTVV.

The V and J genes are TRBV18 and TRBJ1-1; D gene ambiguous. Trimming removed 6 bases from V and 4 bases from J, with 15 bases in between. CDR3 size: 14 residues. The germline V gene has CDR1 KGHSH and CDR2 LQKENI. The DNA for the CDR3 is TGTGCCAGCTCCAAGCTTCGAGGGCCCACTGAAGCTTTCTTT. Amino acid sequence: CASSKLRGPTEAFF. Based on the CDR3 plus reference TRBV18 and TRBJ1-1, the full variable domain is NAGVMQNPRHLVRRRGQEARLRCSPMKGHSHVYWYRQLPEEGLKFMVYLQKENIIDESGMPKERFSAEFPKEGPSILRIQQVVRGDSAAYFCASSKLRGPTEAFFGQGTRLTVV.

V gene TRBV18 combines with J gene TRBJ1-3; 7 positions match TRBD1. With 1 base clipped from V and 0 bases from J, the junction kept 3 bases outside the gene matches. The CDR3 runs to 16 residues. Germline assignment: CDR1 KGHSH and CDR2 LQKENI. The DNA of the CDR3 is TGTGCCAGCTCACCACAGGGGGCGAGCTCTGGAAACACCATATATTTT. Residues: CASSPQGASSGNTIYF. Complete variable domain (other parts from reference TRBV18 and TRBJ1-3): NAGVMQNPRHLVRRRGQEARLRCSPMKGHSHVYWYRQLPEEGLKFMVYLQKENIIDESGMPKERFSAEFPKEGPSILRIQQVVRGDSAAYFCASSPQGASSGNTIYFGEGSWLTVV.

The chain recombines TRBV10-2 with TRBJ2-7; D unclear. This CDR3 has 11 residues. The V gene's germline CDR1 is WSHSY and CDR2 SAAADI. V was trimmed by 6 bases and J by 6 bases, leaving 9 bases between them. The CDR3 bases are TGCGCCAGCAGCGGCCCAGGCGAGCAGTACTTC. Translation: CASSGPGEQYF.

The rearrangement joins TRBV19 to TRBJ2-6; 9 nucleotides line up with TRBD1. The V segment lost 5 bases and the J segment 0 bases; nucleotides outside the gene matches: 8. Germline V gives CDR1 LNHDA, CDR2 SQIVND (reference sequence). The CDR3 loop spans 18 amino acids. CDR3 nucleotides: TGTGCCAGTAGTGTCCTTCGGGACAGGGTCTCTGGGGCCAACGTCCTGACTTTC. Translated, it gives CASSVLRDRVSGANVLTF.

This clone was seen a single time. For the CDR3, the DNA is TGCGCCAGCAGCCAAGAGTTAGGAGAAGCGGGGGGTGATGTTGATACGCAGTATTTT. As protein: CASSQELGEAGGDVDTQYF. The chain joins TRBV4-3 to TRBJ2-3, with 9 bases matching TRBD2. Per the germline V gene, CDR1 is LGHNA and CDR2 is YSLEER. The CDR3 is 19 residues long. The V gene end was trimmed by 0 bases and the J gene end by 6 bases; junction bases not matched to a gene: 16.

This clone was picked up one time. This rearrangement joins TRBV7-2 to TRBJ2-5, with 10 bases fitting TRBD2. This CDR3 region has 15 residues. With V trimmed by 6 bases and J by 5 bases, 9 bases remained unmatched. The germline CDR1 and CDR2 sequences are SGHTA and FQGNSA. The CDR3 reads CASRFKRGGRETQYF. CDR3 in DNA: TGTGCCAGCAGATTCAAGCGGGGGGGCCGGGAGACCCAGTACTTC.

The chain has TRBV11-2 and TRBJ2-3; a weak D match, TRBD1 (6 bases). Germline assignment: CDR1 SGHAT and CDR2 FQNNGV. This CDR3 is 16 amino acids long. Trimming removed 4 bases at V and 3 bases at J, with 17 bases between. CDR3 in amino acids: CASSSAIYRVTDTQYF. In nucleotides, the CDR3 is TGTGCCAGCAGCTCTGCAATTTACAGGGTTACAGATACGCAGTATTTT. Filled out from reference TRBV11-2 and TRBJ2-3, the complete variable domain reads EAGVAQSPRYKIIEKRQSVAFWCNPISGHATLYWYQQILGQGPKLLIQFQNNGVVDDSQLPKDRFSAERLKGVDSTLKIQPAKLEDSAVYLCASSSAIYRVTDTQYFGPGTRLTVL.

The chain carries TRBV18 and TRBJ2-2; TRBD1 aligns across 10 bases. The germline V gene has CDR1 KGHSH and CDR2 LQKENI. The ends lost 2 bases at V and 5 bases at J; junction bases unmatched: 8. The CDR3 length is 17 residues. The CDR3 DNA is TGTGCCAGCTCACCAGACCCGGGACAGGGGAGGACCGGGGAGCTGTTTTTT. It encodes CASSPDPGQGRTGELFF.

The chain uses TRBV27 and TRBJ2-6, with 8 bases lining up with TRBD1. The germline V gene encodes CDR1 MNHEY and CDR2 SMNVEV (reference sequence). With 5 bases clipped from V and 3 bases from J, the junction kept 9 bases outside the gene matches. This CDR3 is 17 amino acids long. CDR3 coding DNA: TGTGCCAGCAGTAAGGGGACAGGATTAGGTGGGGCCAACGTCCTGACTTTC. The encoded protein is CASSKGTGLGGANVLTF.

The V and J genes are TRBV2 and TRBJ2-3; no clear D gene. The CDR3 has 13 residues. V was cut by 2 bases and J by 3 bases, with 6 bases left in between. CDR1 is SNHLY, CDR2 FYNNEI, per germline. CDR3 coding DNA: TGTGCCAGCAGTGAATCTCCTACAGATACGCAGTATTTT. Its protein product is CASSESPTDTQYF.